These 11 T cell receptor beta chains share one sample of origin, sequenced in a study of cytomegalovirus exposure and HLA in healthy donors. A multiplex PCR was run with 60 Vbeta primers and 13 Jbeta primers. TCRdb keeps only in-frame clones here, not all; method: immunoSEQ multiplex PCR. In the table there are 120,000 or so clones, 70% to 85% of which are singletons. The sequenced sample consisted of PBMCs. These receptors were collected from a man younger than 35 in good health and CMV-seronegative.

This chain joins TRBV19 and TRBJ1-2; D is possibly TRBD1 (6 bases). The CDR3 extends over 12 amino acids. Per the germline V gene, CDR1 is LNHDA and CDR2 is SQIVND (reference sequence). Between the trimmed V and J ends, which lost 7 bases and 2 bases, there was a span of 8 bases. The CDR3 protein is CASNTGNYGYTF. The CDR3 DNA follows: TGTGCCAGTAATACAGGGAACTATGGCTACACCTTC.

The chain couples TRBV6-4 to TRBJ2-2; TRBD2 agrees at 11 bases. The CDR3 loop spans 15 amino acids. Germline lookup yields CDR1 MRHNA and CDR2 SNTAGT. The junction had 4 bases not matched to a gene; V was cut back by 4 bases and J by 6 bases. The CDR3 spells CASSVTSGAAGELFF. CDR3 DNA: TGTGCCAGCAGTGTGACTAGCGGGGCGGCCGGGGAGCTGTTTTTT.

The J gene is TRBJ2-1, the V gene TRBV5-8, with D unclear. The CDR3 extends over 17 amino acids. Trimming took 4 bases from V and 4 from J, leaving 21 bases between them. Germline V lookup: CDR1 SGHTS, CDR2 YDEGEE. In DNA form, the CDR3 reads TGTGCCAGCAGCATCCGGAGACTCGTGAGAGTTTACAATGAGCAGTTCTTC. It yields the protein CASSIRRLVRVYNEQFF.

The chain employs TRBV7-9 and TRBJ1-2; 8 bases are shared with TRBD1. The CDR3 runs 13 residues. The V gene's germline CDR1 is SEHNR and CDR2 FQNEAQ (reference sequence). The V and J ends lost 6 bases and 3 bases, in that order; junction bases with no gene match: 3. CDR3 coding DNA: TGTGCCAGCAGTCGACAGGGGTACTATGGCTACACCTTC. It encodes CASSRQGYYGYTF.

A single count supports this clone. In DNA form, the CDR3 reads TGCGCCAGCAGCTTGGTTTCTAGCGGGGGCACGACGAATACGCAGTATTTT. Translation gives CASSLVSSGGTTNTQYF. V gene TRBV5-1 combines with J gene TRBJ2-3; 10 bases map to TRBD2. In germline, CDR1 is SGHRS, CDR2 YFSETQ. The CDR3 covers 17 residues. With V trimmed by 0 bases and J by 7 bases, 11 bases remained unmatched.

A single count supports this clone. The gene calls are TRBV6-4 and TRBJ1-6; TRBD1 matches 9 bases. Losses at the gene ends were 4 bases for V and 6 bases for J; bases not matched to a gene: 4. The CDR3 extends over 15 amino acids. The V gene's germline CDR1 is MRHNA and CDR2 SNTAGT. The CDR3, as DNA: TGTGCCAGCAGTGCCGAGGGACAGGGTAATTCACCCCTCCACTTT. Protein sequence: CASSAEGQGNSPLHF.

The CDR3 region has the DNA TGTGCCAGTAGTAACCGCCCGAGGGACACTGAAGCTTTCTTT. Its protein product is CASSNRPRDTEAFF. The chain carries TRBV19 and TRBJ1-1; D not certain. This CDR3 is 14 amino acids long. Between the trimmed V and J ends, which lost 4 bases and 3 bases, there was a span of 12 bases. Germline V gene data show CDR1 as LNHDA and CDR2 as SQIVND (reference sequence).

The chain couples TRBV19 to TRBJ2-1; tentatively, D is TRBD2 (6 bases). V dropped 5 bases and J dropped 0 bases, with 20 bases sitting between them. The CDR3 has 18 amino acids. Germline CDR1 is LNHDA and CDR2 is SQIVND (reference sequence). CDR3: CASSFGTERSLSYNEQFF. The CDR3 nucleotides read TGTGCCAGTAGTTTTGGGACTGAGAGGTCCCTCTCCTACAATGAGCAGTTCTTC.

This chain joins TRBV9 and TRBJ1-5; 7 bases agree with TRBD1. The length of the CDR3 is 15 residues. The germline V gene has CDR1 SGDLS and CDR2 YYNGEE. Losses at the gene ends were 4 bases for V and 0 bases for J; bases not matched to a gene: 4. The CDR3 reads CASSPGQHSNQPQHF. The CDR3 bases are TGTGCCAGCAGCCCGGGACAGCATAGCAATCAGCCCCAGCATTTT.

This chain links TRBV4-3 with TRBJ1-1; D might be TRBD1 (5 bases). V was pared by 1 base and J by 5 bases, with 14 bases between. The CDR3 has 15 amino acids. CDR1 and CDR2 (germline): LGHNA, YSLEER. The CDR3, as DNA: TGCGCCAGCAGCCAAGGTAGCGGGGCGGGAACTGAAGCTTTCTTT. Translation gives CASSQGSGAGTEAFF.

In its sample, this clone was seen a few times. The genes are TRBV7-8 and TRBJ2-2; 10 bases agree with TRBD1. Germline-derived CDR1 and CDR2 are SGHVS and FQNEAQ. This CDR3 is 16 amino acids long. Trimming took 3 bases from V and 2 from J; bases not matched to a gene: 3. The CDR3 DNA follows: TGTGCCAGCAGCTTTGGACAGGGGGGTAACACCGGGGAGCTGTTTTTT. It translates to CASSFGQGGNTGELFF.